Included here is one T cell receptor beta chain sequence, with context. The entry originates in a study of long-term antiretroviral therapy in people with HIV. Study-level background: Collection of the earliest samples took place about a decade ahead of the 2015 immediate-ART recommendation.

CDR1 SGHTA and CDR2 FQGNSA come from the germline V gene. Deletions cut 2 bases from V and 1 base from J, with 9 bases between. CDR3 size: 14 residues. Version v3.0 of the immunoSEQ assay was performed at survey level. Clones were sequenced by immunoSEQ multiplex PCR, and TCRdb holds only the in-frame ones, with some missing. The sample lists about 15,000 clones; approximately 90% were seen once. The gene calls are TRBV7-2 and TRBJ2-7, with no clear D. The starting material was unsorted PBMCs, obtained 6.9 years after starting antiretroviral therapy. This TCR derives from a man over 45 with HIV. As DNA, the CDR3 is TGTGCCAGCAGCTTATTAGAGCAATCCTACGAGCAGTACTTC. It translates to CASSLLEQSYEQYF.